The next 21 T cell receptor beta chains were all read from a single sample in a study of early stage breast cancer tumors. Profiling relied on immunoSEQ multiplex PCR, and the TCRdb table lists in-frame clones only, not all of them. The sample has some 30,000 clones, 84% seen once. Specimen: blood. Receptors were obtained from a person between 50 and 60 years old with breast cancer.

This chain joins TRBV7-9 and TRBJ2-7; D not resolved. CDR1 is SEHNR, CDR2 FQNEAQ, per germline (reference sequence). V was cut by 3 bases and J by 6 bases, with 12 bases left in between. The length of the CDR3 is 13 residues. The chain's CDR3 is CASSLLAESEQYF. In DNA form, the CDR3 reads TGTGCCAGCAGCTTGCTGGCAGAAAGCGAGCAGTACTTC.

The J gene is TRBJ2-3, the V gene TRBV7-6, with 9 bases lining up with TRBD2. The germline V gene encodes CDR1 SGHVS and CDR2 FNYEAQ. This CDR3 comprises 13 residues. V shed 5 bases and J 7 bases; nucleotides not matched to a gene: 4. The CDR3 loop is CASSSSGGNTQYF. In nucleotides, the CDR3 is TGTGCCAGCAGCAGTAGCGGGGGAAATACGCAGTATTTT. The variable domain in full, completed from reference TRBV7-6 and TRBJ2-3, reads GAGVSQSPRYKVTKRGQDVALRCDPISGHVSLYWYRQALGQGPEFLTYFNYEAQQDKSGLPNDRFSAERPEGSISTLTIQRTEQRDSAMYRCASSSSGGNTQYFGPGTRLTVL.

The sample holds a few counts of this clone. The chain carries TRBV6-5 and TRBJ1-5, with D maybe TRBD1 (6 bases). V was clipped by 8 bases and J by 7 bases, with 18 bases between them. There are 14 residues in the CDR3. CDR1 is MNHEY, CDR2 SVGAGI, per germline. This CDR3 reads CASGNPGVGQPQHF. Here the CDR3 DNA reads TGTGCCAGCGGGAATCCAGGGGTCGGGCAGCCCCAGCATTTT.

The chain couples TRBV4-2 to TRBJ1-1; D is unresolved. Trimming took off 4 bases at V and 6 bases at J, with 12 bases between the two ends. The CDR3 spans 13 residues. CDR1 and CDR2 from the germline V gene are LGHNA and YNFKEQ. Here the CDR3 reads CASSLHQDAEAFF. The CDR3 bases are TGTGCCAGCAGCCTTCACCAGGACGCTGAAGCTTTCTTT.

Relative to its sample, this clone is large. V usage is TRBV5-1 and J usage is TRBJ2-1; 9 positions agree with TRBD1. Germline V gives CDR1 SGHRS, CDR2 YFSETQ. Losses at the gene ends were 4 bases for V and 6 bases for J; bases not matched to a gene: 11. The CDR3 contains 16 residues. The CDR3: CASSREQGARSNEQFF. CDR3 sequence (DNA): TGCGCCAGCAGCAGGGAACAGGGGGCGAGGTCCAATGAGCAGTTCTTC. The full variable domain, rest sourced from reference TRBV5-1 and TRBJ2-1, is KAGVTQTPRYLIKTRGQQVTLSCSPISGHRSVSWYQQTPGQGLQFLFEYFSETQRNKGNFPGRFSGRQFSNSRSEMNVSTLELGDSALYLCASSREQGARSNEQFFGPGTRLTVL.

In this sample, this clone turned up once. This chain connects TRBV27 to TRBJ1-1; D is perhaps TRBD1 (5 bases). Germline loops: CDR1 MNHEY, CDR2 SMNVEV (reference sequence). The CDR3 loop spans 18 amino acids. V shed 3 bases and J shed 2 bases, with 22 bases lying between them. The CDR3 region has the DNA TGTGCCAGCAGTTTGAAGAAGTTCGCCGGGACCCTAAACACTGAAGCTTTCTTT. This translates into CASSLKKFAGTLNTEAFF.

The chain uses TRBV7-8 and TRBJ2-5; TRBD2 aligns across 10 bases. Germline values: CDR1 SGHVS, CDR2 FQNEAQ. V shed 3 bases and J 2 bases; nucleotides not matched to a gene: 3. The CDR3 spans 15 residues. The CDR3 DNA reads TGTGCCAGCAGCTTGCTAGCGGGAGTACAAGAGACCCAGTACTTC. The encoded protein is CASSLLAGVQETQYF.

The gene calls are TRBV28 and TRBJ2-3, with D perhaps TRBD1 or TRBD2 (5 bases each). V was shortened by 2 bases and J by 0 bases, with 12 bases between the two germline ends. The CDR3 loop spans 16 amino acids. The V gene's germline CDR1 is MDHEN and CDR2 SYDVKM. The CDR3 sequence is CASSLRDGTSTDTQYF. In DNA, the CDR3 is TGTGCCAGCAGTTTAAGGGACGGAACTAGCACAGATACGCAGTATTTT. Combining the CDR3 with reference TRBV28 and TRBJ2-3 gives the whole variable domain DVKVTQSSRYLVKRTGEKVFLECVQDMDHENMFWYRQDPGLGLRLIYFSYDVKMKEKGDIPEGYSVSREKKERFSLILESASTNQTSMYLCASSLRDGTSTDTQYFGPGTRLTVL.

This chain links TRBV30 with TRBJ1-5; 7 bases map to TRBD1. With V trimmed by 4 bases and J by 2 bases, 2 bases remained unmatched. The CDR3 totals 13 residues. CDR1 and CDR2 (germline): GTSNPN, SVGIG (reference sequence). The CDR3 DNA follows: TGTGCCTGGAATACAGGGGGCAATCAGCCCCAGCATTTT. Translation: CAWNTGGNQPQHF.

The chain carries TRBV12-2 and TRBJ2-1. TRBV12-2 is a listed pseudogene. This CDR3 is built from 16 residues. CDR3 in DNA: TGTGCAAGTCGCTTAGTTGCTCACCCCGGAAACAATGAGCAGTTCTTC. Protein: CASRLVAHPGNNEQFF.

J is TRBJ2-1 and V is TRBV19; no definite D call. Trimming pared 5 bases from V and 0 bases from J, leaving 8 bases between. The CDR3 contains 14 residues. The germline V gene encodes CDR1 LNHDA and CDR2 SQIVND (reference sequence). CDR3: CASSSSASYNEQFF. The DNA for the CDR3 is TGTGCCAGTAGTTCCAGCGCCTCCTACAATGAGCAGTTCTTC.

This rearrangement joins TRBV19 to TRBJ1-5, with TRBD1 matching 10 bases. CDR1 and CDR2 from the germline V gene are LNHDA and SQIVND (reference sequence). The CDR3 runs to 15 residues. Unmatched junction bases numbered 9, after V lost 6 bases and J lost 7 bases. The DNA of the CDR3 is TGTGCCAGTAGCCGGGACAGGGGCTTGGGGCAGCCCCAGCATTTT. Protein: CASSRDRGLGQPQHF.

The V and J genes are TRBV10-2 and TRBJ2-1; weak D call: TRBD2 (6 bases). Germline V gene data show CDR1 as WSHSY and CDR2 as SAAADI. The CDR3 contains 16 residues. V was cut by 5 bases and J by 0 bases, with 14 bases left in between. The CDR3 loop is CASSPLAASSYNEQFF. CDR3 DNA sequence: TGCGCCAGCAGTCCACTAGCTGCCAGCTCCTACAATGAGCAGTTCTTC.

This chain uses TRBV11-2 with TRBJ2-1; D is possibly TRBD2 (6 bases). Trimming took 7 bases from V and 2 from J, leaving 9 bases between them. CDR3 length: 13 residues. Germline V gives CDR1 SGHAT, CDR2 FQNNGV. CDR3 region: CASMEGTYNEQFF. CDR3 nucleotide sequence: TGTGCCAGCATGGAGGGGACCTACAATGAGCAGTTCTTC.

The chain uses TRBV19 and TRBJ1-1; no reliable D call. Trimming pared 8 bases from V and 1 base from J, leaving 11 bases between. CDR3 size: 13 residues. Germline assignment: CDR1 LNHDA and CDR2 SQIVND (reference sequence). This chain's CDR3 is CASRGVRNTEAFF. The CDR3 region has the DNA TGTGCCAGTCGGGGAGTAAGGAACACTGAAGCTTTCTTT.

The chain recombines TRBV30 with TRBJ1-3, with D possibly matching TRBD1 (5 bases). Germline loops: CDR1 GTSNPN, CDR2 SVGIG (reference sequence). The CDR3 extends over 12 amino acids. Trimming stripped 5 bases from V and 4 bases from J, with 9 bases between. CDR3: CAWGAGGNTIYF. The CDR3 nucleotides read TGTGCCTGGGGGGCAGGAGGAAACACCATATATTTT.

The chain is built from TRBV18 and TRBJ1-1, with 9 bases aligning to TRBD1. This CDR3 spans 17 amino acids. Per the germline V gene, CDR1 is KGHSH and CDR2 is LQKENI. With 3 bases clipped from V and 2 bases from J, the junction kept 10 bases outside the gene matches. This CDR3 is CASSPPGQGLGNTEAFF. DNA of the CDR3: TGTGCCAGCTCACCCCCGGGACAGGGTCTTGGTAACACTGAAGCTTTCTTT.

The chain combines TRBV5-1 with TRBJ1-1; D remains ambiguous. Trimming removed 0 bases at V and 4 bases at J, with 10 bases between. The CDR3 has 14 residues. Germline lookup yields CDR1 SGHRS and CDR2 YFSETQ. CDR3 nucleotide sequence: TGCGCCAGCAGCTTGGAACTGTCGGTCACTGAAGCTTTCTTT. Protein sequence: CASSLELSVTEAFF.

The chain joins TRBV6-5 to TRBJ2-7; TRBD2 might be the D (6 bases). This CDR3 is built from 13 residues. Germline CDR1 and CDR2: MNHEY and SVGAGI. V lost 7 bases and J 3 bases, leaving 13 bases between the germline ends. The DNA for the CDR3 is TGTGCCAGCATTCGGAGGGCTTACTACGAGCAGTACTTC. It specifies CASIRRAYYEQYF.

The chain recombines TRBV30 with TRBJ2-1; no clear D gene. Germline V CDR1 and CDR2: GTSNPN, SVGIG (reference sequence). Trimming shortened V by 0 bases and J by 5 bases, and 11 bases separated the two germline ends. CDR3 length: 14 amino acids. DNA for the CDR3: TGTGCCTGGAGTGTACTGGGTCGAGACAATGAGCAGTTCTTC. Translated: CAWSVLGRDNEQFF.

Comments on this clone: Other DNA sequences in this specimen translate into the identical CDR3. V is TRBV5-1 and J is TRBJ2-7; D might be TRBD1 (6 bases). CDR3 size: 13 residues. Trimming shortened V by 3 bases and J by 5 bases, and 12 bases separated the two germline ends. CDR1 SGHRS and CDR2 YFSETQ come from the germline V gene. In DNA, the CDR3 is TGCGCCAGCAGCTCACAGGGTGCCCACGAGCAGTACTTC. Its protein product is CASSSQGAHEQYF.